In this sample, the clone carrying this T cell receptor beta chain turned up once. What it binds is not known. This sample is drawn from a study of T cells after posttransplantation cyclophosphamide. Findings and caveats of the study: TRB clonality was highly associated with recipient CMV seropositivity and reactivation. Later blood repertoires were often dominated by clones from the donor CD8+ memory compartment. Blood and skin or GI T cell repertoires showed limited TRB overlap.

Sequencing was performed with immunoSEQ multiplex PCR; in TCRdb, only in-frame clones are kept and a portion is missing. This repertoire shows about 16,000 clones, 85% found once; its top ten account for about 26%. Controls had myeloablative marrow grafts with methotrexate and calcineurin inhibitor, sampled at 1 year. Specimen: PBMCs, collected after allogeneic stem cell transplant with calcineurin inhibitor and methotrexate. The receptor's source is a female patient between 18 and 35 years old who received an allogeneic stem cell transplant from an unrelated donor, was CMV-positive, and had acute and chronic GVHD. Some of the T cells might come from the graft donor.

CDR3 in amino acids: CAISDRSTNEQYF. CDR3 DNA sequence: TGTGCCATCAGTGATCGTAGCACGAACGAGCAGTACTTC. The chain is built from TRBV10-3 and TRBJ2-7; D uncertain. CDR1 is ENHRY, CDR2 SYGVKD, per germline. The CDR3 consists of 13 residues. V was shortened by 3 bases and J by 5 bases, with 11 bases between the two germline ends.